One and the same sample provided the 24 T cell receptor beta chains below, sequenced in a study of blood T cell repertoires in COVID-19. Sequenced by immunoSEQ multiplex PCR; TCRdb stores in-frame clones only, minus some. The sample consists of more than 250,000 clones, approximately 85% of them appearing once. Sequences were obtained from peripheral blood. All receptors derive from a woman aged 50 to 60 with acute or convalescent COVID-19.

Only a few counts were recorded for this clone. The V call is TRBV2, the J call TRBJ2-1; D gene unclear. CDR1 is SNHLY, CDR2 FYNNEI, per germline. The CDR3 is 12 amino acids. Trimming took 2 bases from V and 10 from J, leaving 9 bases between them. The CDR3 sequence: CASSEPVKEQFF. CDR3 coding DNA: TGTGCCAGCAGTGAACCAGTAAAAGAGCAGTTCTTC.

The chain combines TRBV3-1 (or the pseudogene TRBV3-2) with TRBJ2-1; TRBD2 matches at 7 bases. This CDR3 spans 14 amino acids. Trimming cost V 6 bases and J 4 bases; bases outside gene matches: 6. Germline values: CDR1 LGHDT, CDR2 YNNKEL (reference sequence). CDR3 DNA: TGTGCCAGCAGTCCCGGGACTATTTACAATGAGCAGTTCTTC. Protein product: CASSPGTIYNEQFF.

This chain uses TRBV18 with TRBJ2-5; possibly TRBD1 for D (5 bases). This CDR3 has 16 residues. From germline, CDR1 is KGHSH and CDR2 LQKENI. Trimming shortened V by 3 bases and J by 5 bases, and 19 bases separated the two germline ends. The CDR3 loop reads CASSPSAGQGRETQYF. In nucleotides, the CDR3 is TGTGCCAGCTCACCGTCAGCTGGGCAGGGTCGGGAGACCCAGTACTTC. Filled out from reference TRBV18 and TRBJ2-5, the complete variable domain reads NAGVMQNPRHLVRRRGQEARLRCSPMKGHSHVYWYRQLPEEGLKFMVYLQKENIIDESGMPKERFSAEFPKEGPSILRIQQVVRGDSAAYFCASSPSAGQGRETQYFGPGTRLLVL.

The J gene is TRBJ2-7, the V gene TRBV11-3, with D perhaps TRBD2 (6 bases). Trimming cost V 2 bases and J 7 bases, with 9 bases left between them. Germline-derived CDR1 and CDR2 are SGHNT and YENEEA. This CDR3 has 12 amino acids. The CDR3 reads CASSLNGGEQYF. CDR3 DNA: TGTGCCAGCAGCTTAAATGGGGGGGAGCAGTACTTC.

This sequence joins TRBV28 and TRBJ2-1, with 11 bases identical to TRBD2. Germline CDR1 and CDR2: MDHEN and SYDVKM. CDR3 length: 15 amino acids. Unmatched junction bases numbered 12, after V lost 10 bases and J lost 7 bases. The CDR3 here is CATAGLAGGRNEQFF. The CDR3 DNA reads as TGTGCCACAGCAGGGCTAGCGGGAGGTAGGAATGAGCAGTTCTTC.

The chain employs TRBV27 and TRBJ1-1, with TRBD1 matching 7 bases. Trimming took 3 bases from V and 7 from J; bases not matched to a gene: 2. Germline V gene sequence: CDR1 MNHEY, CDR2 SMNVEV (reference sequence). The CDR3 contains 12 residues. The CDR3, as DNA: TGTGCCAGCAGTTTCCGGGACAGTGAAGCTTTCTTT. As protein: CASSFRDSEAFF.

V gene TRBV27 combines with J gene TRBJ2-1; possibly TRBD1 for D (5 bases). In germline, CDR1 is MNHEY, CDR2 SMNVEV (reference sequence). CDR3 length: 13 residues. V was trimmed by 5 bases and J by 6 bases, leaving 11 bases between them. In DNA, the CDR3 is TGTGCCAGCAGTCAACAAGGGGTCAATGAGCAGTTCTTC. It codes for CASSQQGVNEQFF.

The chain links TRBV19 to TRBJ2-5; no clear D. The CDR3 is made up of 12 amino acids. V lost 5 bases and J lost 5, with 9 bases in between. CDR1 is LNHDA, CDR2 SQIVND, per germline (reference sequence). CDR3 coding DNA: TGTGCCAGTAGTGAGGTCCGCGAGACCCAGTACTTC. It translates to CASSEVRETQYF.

The chain has TRBV7-3 and TRBJ1-2; D not certain. This CDR3 region has 14 residues. With 5 bases removed from V and 8 bases from J, the gap between germline ends came to 18 bases. From germline, CDR1 is SGHTA and CDR2 FQGTGA. The CDR3 DNA reads TGTGCCAGCAGCCAGCGGGCCGCAGTCGGCGGCTACACCTTC. Residues: CASSQRAAVGGYTF.

The chain has TRBV28 and TRBJ1-3, with 7 positions matching TRBD1. CDR3 length: 15 amino acids. Germline trimming cut 5 bases from V and 1 base from J; bases unmatched to any gene: 5. Germline lookup yields CDR1 MDHEN and CDR2 SYDVKM. CDR3 loop: CASSPTGLSGNTIYF. CDR3 DNA: TGTGCCAGCAGTCCGACAGGGCTATCTGGAAACACCATATATTTT.

A single count supports this clone. The chain combines TRBV27 with TRBJ1-5, with a tentative D call TRBD1 (5 bases). The germline gives CDR1 MNHEY, CDR2 SMNVEV (reference sequence). The CDR3 extends over 13 amino acids. With 8 bases removed from V and 0 bases from J, the gap between germline ends came to 8 bases. The CDR3 nucleotides are TGTGCCAGCGCCAGGGTTAGCAATCAGCCCCAGCATTTT. This encodes CASARVSNQPQHF.

The V call is TRBV28, the J call TRBJ2-1, with D possibly being TRBD2 (6 bases). The CDR3 sequence is 16 residues long. Between the trimmed V and J ends, which lost 6 bases and 0 bases, there was a span of 15 bases. CDR1 and CDR2 (germline): MDHEN, SYDVKM. CDR3 amino acids: CASRTWGLSSYNEQFF. DNA for the CDR3: TGTGCCAGCAGGACTTGGGGACTGAGCTCCTACAATGAGCAGTTCTTC.

The sample holds one count of this clone. The V and J genes are TRBV11-2 and TRBJ1-6, with a weak D call TRBD1 (5 bases). The CDR3 loop spans 15 amino acids. CDR1 and CDR2 (germline): SGHAT, FQNNGV. The V and J ends lost 3 bases and 7 bases respectively, with 13 bases between them. The CDR3 reads CASSLGSGWNSPLHF. The CDR3 DNA follows: TGTGCCAGCAGCTTGGGATCAGGGTGGAATTCACCCCTCCACTTT.

The gene calls are TRBV12-2 and TRBJ2-1; the table names TRBD2, a call not compared with the DNA. TRBV12-2 is annotated as a pseudogene. This CDR3 has 16 amino acids. The chain's CDR3 is CASRSIASGIYNEQFF. DNA of the CDR3: TGTGCAAGTCGCAGTATAGCTAGCGGGATCTACAATGAGCAGTTCTTC.

This rearrangement joins TRBV6-5 to TRBJ1-2; TRBD1 agrees at 7 bases. Germline V gene data show CDR1 as MNHEY and CDR2 as SVGAGI. V shed 2 bases, J shed 8 bases, and the junction held 5 bases outside the gene matches. This CDR3 contains 13 residues. CDR3 in DNA: TGTGCCAGCAGTTACCGGGACAGACGCGGCTACACCTTC. It specifies CASSYRDRRGYTF.

V gene TRBV19 combines with J gene TRBJ2-3, with 8 bases fitting TRBD2. Germline V gene lookup returns CDR1 LNHDA and CDR2 SQIVND (reference sequence). The J segment lost 6 bases and the V segment lost 2 bases, leaving 7 bases of the junction unmatched. The CDR3 is 15 amino acids. CDR3 sequence reads: CASSINAGGWDTQYF. CDR3 DNA sequence: TGTGCCAGTAGTATAAACGCGGGAGGTTGGGATACGCAGTATTTT.

J is TRBJ2-5 and V is TRBV7-9; TRBD1 is a possible D gene (6 bases). The CDR3 runs 15 residues. Trimming took off 5 bases at V and 2 bases at J, with 15 bases between the two ends. The germline V gene has CDR1 SEHNR and CDR2 FQNEAQ (reference sequence). The DNA of the CDR3 is TGTGCCAGCAGCGTAAGCAGGGGCACTCAAGAGACCCAGTACTTC. The encoded protein is CASSVSRGTQETQYF.

The V gene is TRBV5-1, the J gene TRBJ2-7; tentative D call: TRBD1 (6 bases). The CDR3 covers 13 residues. Germline values: CDR1 SGHRS, CDR2 YFSETQ. Trimming removed 3 bases from V and 2 bases from J, with 9 bases in between. In DNA form, the CDR3 reads TGCGCCAGCAGCTCTAGGGACACCTACGAGCAGTACTTC. Translation: CASSSRDTYEQYF.

The V gene is TRBV11-2, the J gene TRBJ2-7; 8 bases map to TRBD2. Looked up from germline, CDR1 is SGHAT and CDR2 is FQNNGV. The ends lost 3 bases at V and 2 bases at J; junction bases unmatched: 3. The CDR3 spans 14 residues. The CDR3 spells CASSFVAGTYEQYF. CDR3 coding DNA: TGTGCCAGCAGCTTCGTAGCGGGAACCTACGAGCAGTACTTC.

The chain carries TRBV11-2 and TRBJ1-2; D uncertain. The length of the CDR3 is 15 residues. Germline V lookup: CDR1 SGHAT, CDR2 FQNNGV. The germline V and J ends were trimmed by 0 bases and 4 bases, with 12 bases remaining between them. CDR3 residues: CASSLDSRVTYGYTF. The CDR3, as DNA: TGTGCCAGCAGCTTAGATTCGAGGGTTACCTATGGCTACACCTTC. The whole variable domain, filled in from reference TRBV11-2 and TRBJ1-2, reads EAGVAQSPRYKIIEKRQSVAFWCNPISGHATLYWYQQILGQGPKLLIQFQNNGVVDDSQLPKDRFSAERLKGVDSTLKIQPAKLEDSAVYLCASSLDSRVTYGYTFGSGTRLTVV.

The V gene is TRBV6-2 or TRBV6-3, the J gene TRBJ2-7; no firm D call. Germline CDR1 and CDR2: MNHEY and SVGEGT. Trimming took 6 bases from V and 3 from J, leaving 6 bases between them. This CDR3 is 11 amino acids long. CDR3 nucleotide sequence: TGTGCCAGCAGCCTAAACTACGAGCAGTACTTC. Residues: CASSLNYEQYF.

The genes are TRBV9 and TRBJ2-6; 7 bases match TRBD2. CDR1 and CDR2 (germline): SGDLS, YYNGEE. The V segment lost 0 bases and the J segment 2 bases; nucleotides outside the gene matches: 2. The CDR3 covers 16 residues. The CDR3 here is CASSVARGAGANVLTF. CDR3 sequence (DNA): TGTGCCAGCAGCGTAGCTCGGGGGGCTGGGGCCAACGTCCTGACTTTC. Drawing the rest from reference TRBV9 and TRBJ2-6, the complete variable domain is DSGVTQTPKHLITATGQRVTLRCSPRSGDLSVYWYQQSLDQGLQFLIQYYNGEERAKGNILERFSAQQFPDLHSELNLSSLELGDSALYFCASSVARGAGANVLTFGAGSRLTVL.

This chain connects TRBV7-3 to TRBJ2-1; no reliable D call. CDR1 and CDR2 (germline): SGHTA, FQGTGA. V was cut by 2 bases and J by 8 bases, with 7 bases left in between. CDR3 size: 12 residues. CDR3 loop: CASSLGLYEQFF. The DNA for the CDR3 is TGTGCCAGCAGCTTAGGCCTGTATGAGCAGTTCTTC. Complete variable domain (other parts from reference TRBV7-3 and TRBJ2-1): GAGVSQTPSNKVTEKGKYVELRCDPISGHTALYWYRQSLGQGPEFLIYFQGTGAADDSGLPNDRFFAVRPEGSVSTLKIQRTERGDSAVYLCASSLGLYEQFFGPGTRLTVL.

The rearrangement joins TRBV7-8 to TRBJ1-5, with D possibly being TRBD1 (6 bases). The CDR3 covers 15 residues. With 2 bases removed from V and 7 bases from J, the gap between germline ends came to 15 bases. Germline CDR1 reads SGHVS; CDR2 reads FQNEAQ. In DNA, the CDR3 is TGTGCCAGCAGCTTAAGGGGGGGATTCGGACAGCCCCAGCATTTT. This gives the protein CASSLRGGFGQPQHF.